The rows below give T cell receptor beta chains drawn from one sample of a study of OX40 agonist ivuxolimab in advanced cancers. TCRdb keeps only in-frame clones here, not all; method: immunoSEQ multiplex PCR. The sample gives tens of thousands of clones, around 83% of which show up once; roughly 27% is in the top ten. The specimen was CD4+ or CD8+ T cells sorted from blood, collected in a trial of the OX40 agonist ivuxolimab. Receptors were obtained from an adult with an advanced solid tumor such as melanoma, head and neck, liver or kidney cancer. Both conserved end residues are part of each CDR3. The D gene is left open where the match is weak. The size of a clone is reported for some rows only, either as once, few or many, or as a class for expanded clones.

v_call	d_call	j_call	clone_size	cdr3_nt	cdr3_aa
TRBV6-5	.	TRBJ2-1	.	TGTGCCAGCAGTTACTCGGGGCGGGCACCATACAATGAGCAGTTCTTC	CASSYSGRAPYNEQFF
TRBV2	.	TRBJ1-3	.	TGTGCCAGCAGTGATACCCCGGATGGAAACACCATATATTTT	CASSDTPDGNTIYF
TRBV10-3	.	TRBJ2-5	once	TGTGCCATCAGTGAGCTCCAAGAGACCCAGTACTTC	CAISELQETQYF
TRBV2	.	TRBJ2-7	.	TGTGCCAGCGATGGGATGCCCTCCTACGAGCAGTACTTC	CASDGMPSYEQYF
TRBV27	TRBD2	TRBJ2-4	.	TGTGCCAGCATCCAAACGGCTAGCGGAAACATTCAGTACTTC	CASIQTASGNIQYF
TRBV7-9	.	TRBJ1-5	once	TGTGCCAGCAGCTCAGGAGGGGTACTCAATCAGCCCCAGCATTTT	CASSSGGVLNQPQHF
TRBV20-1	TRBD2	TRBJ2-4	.	TGCAGTGCCGCGGGGGAGAACATTCAGTACTTC	CSAAGENIQYF
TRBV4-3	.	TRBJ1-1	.	TGCGCCAGCAGCCAAGCTGTCGAGGAAACTGAAGCTTTCTTT	CASSQAVEETEAFF
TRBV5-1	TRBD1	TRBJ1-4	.	TGCGCCAGCAGCACAAAGGGGGCAGGGAATGAAAAACTGTTTTTT	CASSTKGAGNEKLFF
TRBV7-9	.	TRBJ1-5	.	TGTGCCAGCAGCTTAGGTTCGTCTCAGCCCCAGCATTTT	CASSLGSSQPQHF
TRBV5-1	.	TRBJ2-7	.	TGCGCCAGCAGCTCGGGACAAGCCAACTACGAGCAGTACTTC	CASSSGQANYEQYF
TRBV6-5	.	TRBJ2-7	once	TGTGCCAGCAGCGGGCCGGGCGGCTCCTACGAGCAGTACTTC	CASSGPGGSYEQYF
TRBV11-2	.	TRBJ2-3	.	TGTGCCAGCAGCCCCAAGGTCCCACCCGATACGCAGTATTTT	CASSPKVPPDTQYF
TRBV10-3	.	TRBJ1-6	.	TGTGCCATCGAAGCGGGCAGGGGTAATTCACCCCTCCACTTT	CAIEAGRGNSPLHF
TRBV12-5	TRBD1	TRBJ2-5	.	TGTGCTAGTGGTCCCCAACAGGGGGGCGGGGAGACCCAGTACTTC	CASGPQQGGGETQYF
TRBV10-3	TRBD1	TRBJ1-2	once	TGTGCCATCAGTGGGGACAGGGGTTCTTATGGCTACACCTTC	CAISGDRGSYGYTF
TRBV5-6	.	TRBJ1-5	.	TGTGCCAGCAGCTTGATGGGGGGAGGTAGCAATCAGCCCCAGCATTTT	CASSLMGGGSNQPQHF
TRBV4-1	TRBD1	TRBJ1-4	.	TGCGCCAGCAGCCAGGAACAGGGGGCGGGTGAAAAACTGTTTTTT	CASSQEQGAGEKLFF
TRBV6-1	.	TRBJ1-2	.	TGTGCCAGCAGTGAATGGCACAGAGCTAACTATGGCTACACCTTC	CASSEWHRANYGYTF
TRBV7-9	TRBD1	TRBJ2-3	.	TGTGCCAGCAGCTTAGGGACAGGGTTGGTCACAGATACGCAGTATTTT	CASSLGTGLVTDTQYF
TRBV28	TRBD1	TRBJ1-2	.	TGTGCCAGCATCGCGGACAGGGGGGGGTCCGTCTATGGCTACACCTTC	CASIADRGGSVYGYTF
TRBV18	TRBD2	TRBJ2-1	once	TGTGCCAGCTCCCCTAGCGGAGGTTACAATGAGCAGTTCTTC	CASSPSGGYNEQFF
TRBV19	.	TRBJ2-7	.	TGTGCCAGCTCCCCGGAGGGTAGGGGCAGCGGCGTTTACGAGCAGTACTTC	CASSPEGRGSGVYEQYF
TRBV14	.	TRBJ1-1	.	TGTGCCAGCAGCCCAGCCGGGAGACTGAACACTGAAGCTTTCTTT	CASSPAGRLNTEAFF
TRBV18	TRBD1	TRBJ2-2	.	TGTGCCAGCTCACCCGGGACAGGGTACACCGGGGAGCTGTTTTTT	CASSPGTGYTGELFF
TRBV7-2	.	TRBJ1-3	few	TGTGCCAGCAGCCCCTGGGCCCTTACTGCCAGCTCTGGAAACACCATATATTTT	CASSPWALTASSGNTIYF
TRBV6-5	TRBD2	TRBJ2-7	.	TGTGCCAGCAGTCAGACTAGCGGAAAATCCTACGAGCAGTACTTC	CASSQTSGKSYEQYF
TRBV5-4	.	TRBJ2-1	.	TGTGCCAGCAGCCTGGAGGACGAGGCTAGCTACAATGAGCAGTTCTTC	CASSLEDEASYNEQFF
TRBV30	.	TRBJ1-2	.	TGTGCCTTTCAGGGAACCTATGGCTACACCTTC	CAFQGTYGYTF
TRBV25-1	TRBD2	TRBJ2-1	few	TGTGCCAGCAGTGAATATTTAGCGGGGGGAAGCTCCTACAATGAGCAGTTCTTC	CASSEYLAGGSSYNEQFF
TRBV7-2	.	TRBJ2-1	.	TGTGCCAGCAGCTTATCGGGGCAGGCGCCCCTAAAGTTCTTC	CASSLSGQAPLKFF
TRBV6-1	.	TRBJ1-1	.	TGTGCCAGTCCGGGAGGTTATATGAACACTGAAGCTTTCTTT	CASPGGYMNTEAFF
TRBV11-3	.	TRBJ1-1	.	TGTGCCAGCAGCTTAGGCGGCAGGCAAAACACTGAAGCTTTCTTT	CASSLGGRQNTEAFF
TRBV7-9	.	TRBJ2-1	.	TGTGCCAGCAGCTTTGGGTACCGTAGCTCCTACAATGAGCAGTTCTTC	CASSFGYRSSYNEQFF
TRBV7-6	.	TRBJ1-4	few	TGTGCCAGCAGCTTAGTACAGGGCACACTGTTTTTT	CASSLVQGTLFF
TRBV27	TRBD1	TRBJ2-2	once	TGTGCCAGCAGTCCGAGGACAGGGGCCACCGGGGAGCTGTTTTTT	CASSPRTGATGELFF
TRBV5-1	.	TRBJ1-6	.	TGCGCCAGCAGCTTGGAGTCGGGGTCACCCCTCCACTTT	CASSLESGSPLHF
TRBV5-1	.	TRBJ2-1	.	TGCGCCAGCAGCTTGGGGTCCATCTACAATGAGCAGTTCTTC	CASSLGSIYNEQFF
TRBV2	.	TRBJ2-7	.	TGTGCCAGCGAGGGTGTGGGCAATTACGAGCAGTACTTC	CASEGVGNYEQYF
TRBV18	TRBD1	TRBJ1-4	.	TGTGCCAGCTCGCCCGGACAGGGTGGGAATGAAAAACTGTTTTTT	CASSPGQGGNEKLFF
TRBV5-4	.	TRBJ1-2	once	TGTGCCAGCAGCAAAGTGGGTAACTATGGCTACACCTTC	CASSKVGNYGYTF
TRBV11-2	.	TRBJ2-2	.	TGTGCCAGCAGCTTAGTAGCATCCGGGGAGCTGTTTTTT	CASSLVASGELFF
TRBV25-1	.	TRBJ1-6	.	TGTGCCAGCCTTAAGGGCTCTCCAGGTTCACCCCTCCACTTT	CASLKGSPGSPLHF